Below are 23 T cell receptor beta chains sequenced from a single sample in a study of blood T cells in healthy people across ages. Alongside a J-beta primer mix, a sample-barcoded 5' primer served in a second PCR lasting roughly 7 to 11 cycles. Via MiXCR, TCRdb re-called the 5' RACE reads, giving one row per CDR3 protein. The table records some 1.4 million distinct CDR3 sequences, 42% of them present only once. The source material was blood. Receptors were obtained from a woman aged 18-29 years in good health.

This clonotype was counted between two and nine times. The V and J genes are TRBV20-1 and TRBJ2-1, with D possibly being TRBD1 (5 bases). Germline V gene lookup returns CDR1 DFQATT and CDR2 SNEGSKA (reference sequence). This CDR3 contains 16 residues. Trimming removed 2 bases from V and 1 base from J, with 15 bases in between. The CDR3 loop is CSARHDSFGSYNEQFF. CDR3 in DNA: TGCAGTGCTAGACATGACAGCTTTGGATCCTACAATGAGCAGTTCTTC.

In this sample, this clonotype turned up a few times. CDR3 sequence: CSARLSVGSLGDTQYF. The CDR3 DNA is TGCAGTGCTAGACTCTCCGTGGGGAGCTTAGGAGATACGCAGTATTTT. This chain connects TRBV20-1 to TRBJ2-3, with D maybe TRBD2 (5 bases). Trimming pared 2 bases from V and 5 bases from J, leaving 20 bases between. Germline values: CDR1 DFQATT, CDR2 SNEGSKA (reference sequence). The length of the CDR3 is 16 residues.

The V call is TRBV12-3 or TRBV12-4, the J call TRBJ2-7, with TRBD1 matching 7 bases. J lost 4 bases, V lost 7 bases, and 13 bases had no gene match. The CDR3 consists of 15 residues. Here the CDR3 DNA reads TGTGCCAGCACCCCGACAGGGAGTACTGCTTACGAGCAGTACTTC. Residues: CASTPTGSTAYEQYF.

The V and J genes are TRBV10-3 and TRBJ2-7, with 12 bases lining up with TRBD2. CDR3 size: 16 residues. Germline V gene data show CDR1 as ENHRY and CDR2 as SYGVKD. V was pared by 7 bases and J by 2 bases, with 9 bases of the junction left unmatched. DNA of the CDR3: TGTGCCATCACCGGAACCCTAGCGGGAGGGACCTACGAGCAGTACTTC. Its protein product is CAITGTLAGGTYEQYF.

This clonotype has just a few counts. The chain has TRBV20-1 and TRBJ2-7; no reliable D call. With 4 bases removed from V and 4 bases from J, the gap between germline ends came to 8 bases. The CDR3 runs 11 residues. Germline V gene lookup returns CDR1 DFQATT and CDR2 SNEGSKA (reference sequence). The CDR3 bases are TGCAGTGCTACCGTTAGGTACGAGCAGTACTTC. This gives the protein CSATVRYEQYF.

This clonotype appeared a few times. Here the CDR3 reads CSARTGGGNIQYF. The CDR3, as DNA: TGCAGTGCCAGGACAGGGGGCGGTAACATTCAGTACTTC. J is TRBJ2-4 and V is TRBV20-1; TRBD1 aligns across 11 bases. CDR1 is DFQATT and CDR2 is SNEGSKA in the germline V gene (reference sequence). The ends lost 6 bases at V and 7 bases at J; junction bases unmatched: 5. This CDR3 is built from 13 residues.

The chain recombines TRBV10-3 with TRBJ1-1; no firm D call. V lost 2 bases and J 11 bases, leaving 15 bases between the germline ends. The V gene's germline CDR1 is ENHRY and CDR2 SYGVKD. The CDR3 runs 13 residues. As DNA, the CDR3 is TGTGCCATCAGTGAGGGTCCCACCCTCGGGGCTTTCTTT. Its translation is CAISEGPTLGAFF.

The chain carries TRBV7-6 and TRBJ2-5, with TRBD2 matching 9 bases. The end of the DNA aligns better with TRBJ2-1, so the J call may be wrong. From germline, CDR1 is SGHVS and CDR2 FNYEAQ. CDR3 size: 14 residues. In DNA, the CDR3 is TGTGCCAGCAGCCTGCTAGCGGGACAAGAGACCCAGTTCTTC. It specifies CASSLLAGQETQFF.

The V gene is TRBV6-1, the J gene TRBJ1-1, with D possibly being TRBD1 (5 bases). V was trimmed by 7 bases and J by 6 bases, leaving 9 bases between them. The germline gives CDR1 MNHNS, CDR2 SASEGT. CDR3 length: 11 amino acids. The CDR3 protein is CASTGTAEAFF. The DNA of the CDR3 is TGTGCCAGCACCGGGACGGCTGAAGCTTTCTTT.

This clonotype has a handful of counts. The chain recombines TRBV7-9 with TRBJ2-7, with D possibly called TRBD1 or TRBD2 (6 bases each). Trimming pared 4 bases from V and 2 bases from J, leaving 18 bases between. Per the germline V gene, CDR1 is SEHNR and CDR2 is FQNEAQ (reference sequence). This CDR3 is 16 amino acids long. The CDR3 DNA follows: TGTGCCAGCAGCTCCCTCACGGGGGCCGATACCTACGAGCAGTACTTC. Amino acid sequence: CASSSLTGADTYEQYF.

The V and J genes are TRBV10-3 and TRBJ2-7, with D possibly TRBD2 on 6 matching bases. The CDR3 runs to 14 residues. Trimming stripped 10 bases from V and 9 bases from J, with 25 bases between. Per germline, CDR1 ENHRY and CDR2 SYGVKD. The CDR3 spells CATVPTSSGVSQYF. CDR3 nucleotide sequence: TGTGCCACCGTTCCGACTAGTTCGGGCGTATCGCAGTACTTC.

The genes are TRBV24-1 and TRBJ1-1; D gene unclear. The CDR3 spans 15 residues. Trimming shortened V by 1 base and J by 0 bases, and 8 bases separated the two germline ends. The germline V gene has CDR1 KGHDR and CDR2 SFDVKD. Here the CDR3 reads CATSDLKGLNTEAFF. The CDR3 DNA reads TGTGCCACCAGTGATTTAAAGGGTTTGAACACTGAAGCTTTCTTT.

This clonotype has a handful of counts. Germline and junction disagree at one end, which may indicate a read error. The chain has TRBV20-1 and TRBJ2-7; D might be TRBD1 or TRBD2, each matching 5 bases. CDR3 length equals 14 residues. CDR1 is DFQATT, CDR2 SNEGSKA, per germline (reference sequence). The CDR3 is CSSRGEPGSYEQYF. The CDR3 nucleotides read TGCAGTTCTAGAGGGGAACCGGGTTCCTACGAGCAGTACTTC.

CDR3 coding DNA: TGTGCCAGCAGCTTGCTAGGGGGCGAAGAGACCCAGTTCTTC. This translates into CASSLLGGEETQFF. J is TRBJ2-1 and V is TRBV5-5, with 7 bases fitting TRBD1. The CDR3 consists of 14 residues. The trim removed 1 base at V and 13 bases at J, leaving 11 bases unmatched. Germline-derived CDR1 and CDR2 are SGHKS and YYEKEE (reference sequence).

The genes are TRBV6-5 and TRBJ2-7, with 7 bases aligning to TRBD2. V was clipped by 3 bases and J by 7 bases; unmatched bases: 12. The germline gives CDR1 MNHEY, CDR2 SVGAGI. This CDR3 comprises 15 residues. CDR3 in amino acids: CASSYYTSEWGEQYF. In DNA, the CDR3 is TGTGCCAGCAGTTATTATACTAGCGAATGGGGAGAGCAGTACTTC.

This chain links TRBV7-3 with TRBJ1-6, with TRBD1 matching over 10 bases. The J segment lost 9 bases and the V segment lost 4 bases, leaving 9 bases of the junction unmatched. Germline V CDR1 and CDR2: SGHTA, FQGTGA. The CDR3 length is 16 residues. The CDR3 region is CASSSTGTGVGSPLHF. Written as DNA, the CDR3 is TGTGCCAGCAGCTCAACCGGGACAGGGGTAGGTTCACCCCTCCACTTT.

The chain links TRBV7-9 to TRBJ2-7, with D possibly being TRBD1 or TRBD2 (5 bases each). There are 18 residues in the CDR3. Germline CDR1 is SEHNR and CDR2 is FQNEAQ (reference sequence). V lost 8 bases and J 2 bases, leaving 28 bases between the germline ends. For the CDR3, the DNA is TGTGCCAGCGAGCCTTGGGACCGGTCTCCTACGAGCCCCTACGAGCAGTACTTC. It translates to CASEPWDRSPTSPYEQYF.

The chain links TRBV5-1 to TRBJ2-2; 7 bases map to TRBD2. This CDR3 spans 16 amino acids. After removal of 7 bases from V and 5 bases from J, the junction contained 14 bases not matched to a gene. In germline, CDR1 is SGHRS, CDR2 YFSETQ. As DNA, the CDR3 is TGCGCCAGCTCAGGGCGGGGGACTCTCGTAACCGGGGAGCTGTTTTTT. Translated: CASSGRGTLVTGELFF.

In this sample, this clonotype turned up a few times. The gene calls are TRBV2 and TRBJ2-3, with a weak D call TRBD1 (5 bases). The germline gives CDR1 SNHLY, CDR2 FYNNEI. Deletions cut 7 bases from V and 2 bases from J, with 13 bases between. The CDR3 totals 14 residues. CDR3 loop: CASMAQGITDTQYF. The CDR3 bases are TGTGCCAGCATGGCTCAGGGTATCACAGATACGCAGTATTTT.

The chain couples TRBV27 to TRBJ2-7, with 9 bases lining up with TRBD1. V trimming: 3 bases; J trimming: 6 bases; junction bases outside the gene matches: 12. The CDR3 is 16 amino acids. Germline lookup yields CDR1 MNHEY and CDR2 SMNVEV (reference sequence). Written as DNA, the CDR3 is TGTGCCAGCAGTTTTAGGCTGGGGACAGGGTACCGCGAGCAGTACTTC. Protein product: CASSFRLGTGYREQYF.

V usage is TRBV10-3 and J usage is TRBJ2-3; no reliable D call. Germline loops: CDR1 ENHRY, CDR2 SYGVKD. The CDR3 has 11 residues. V gave up 6 bases and J gave up 10 bases, with 11 bases separating them. CDR3 in amino acids: CAIRDLEAQYF. DNA of the CDR3: TGTGCCATCAGGGACCTTGAAGCGCAGTATTTT.

This rearrangement joins TRBV10-3 to TRBJ1-1; TRBD1 aligns across 12 bases. Per germline, CDR1 ENHRY and CDR2 SYGVKD. The ends lost 4 bases at V and 8 bases at J; junction bases unmatched: 11. There are 16 residues in the CDR3. This CDR3 reads CAISAGTGGRLTEAFF. CDR3 nucleotide sequence: TGTGCCATCAGTGCTGGGACAGGGGGCCGCTTGACCGAAGCTTTCTTT.

This clonotype showed up just a few times. The V gene is TRBV6-1, the J gene TRBJ1-2; D might be TRBD1 (5 bases). The CDR3 extends over 13 amino acids. Germline lookup yields CDR1 MNHNS and CDR2 SASEGT. Trimming left V 4 bases short and J 6 bases short, with 12 bases between. CDR3 coding DNA: TGTGCCAGCAGTGTGGCAGGGAGGGATGGCTACACCTTC. This gives the protein CASSVAGRDGYTF.